These T cell receptor beta chains were read from a single sample in a study of T-cell memory formation after mild COVID-19. TCRdb re-derived calls from the 5' RACE reads in MiXCR, one entry per CDR3 protein. Of 150,000 to 200,000 distinct CDR3 sequences in the sample, roughly 17% were seen once. Sequences were obtained from PBMCs or a T cell subset sorted from them (not recorded which). The receptors originated from an adult woman who had mild COVID-19 (a few samples of this study predate the infection). Cell type and time point are not known. Both conserved end residues are part of each CDR3. The D gene is left open where the match is weak. Clone size is not always given. Where it is, it says once, few, many or a class for expanded clones.

clone_size: few
d_call: -
j_call: TRBJ1-6
v_call: TRBV4-2
cdr3_aa: CASSEWAETINNSPLHF

clone_size: -
d_call: -
j_call: TRBJ2-5
v_call: TRBV4-1
cdr3_aa: CASSHPGETQYF

clone_size: -
d_call: TRBD1
j_call: TRBJ1-1
v_call: TRBV19
cdr3_aa: CASRLGTGARSTEAFF

clone_size: -
d_call: TRBD2
j_call: TRBJ2-5
v_call: TRBV7-9
cdr3_aa: CASSTGRAGGETQYF

clone_size: -
d_call: TRBD1
j_call: TRBJ1-2
v_call: TRBV11-2
cdr3_aa: CASSSVRTGPPSGYTF

clone_size: once
d_call: -
j_call: TRBJ2-1
v_call: TRBV19
cdr3_aa: CASSSSTMPLSSYNEQFF

clone_size: -
d_call: -
j_call: TRBJ1-4
v_call: TRBV5-5
cdr3_aa: CASRISAGSGDEKLFF

clone_size: few
d_call: -
j_call: TRBJ2-3
v_call: TRBV25-1
cdr3_aa: CASRGGLSSDTQYF

clone_size: -
d_call: -
j_call: TRBJ1-1
v_call: TRBV12-3/TRBV12-4
cdr3_aa: CATRQWTLATEAFF

clone_size: few
d_call: -
j_call: TRBJ2-7
v_call: TRBV3-1
cdr3_aa: CASSRLPGGPYEQYF

clone_size: few
d_call: -
j_call: TRBJ2-1
v_call: TRBV6-5
cdr3_aa: CATTTVGDEQFF

clone_size: -
d_call: -
j_call: TRBJ2-7
v_call: TRBV12-3/TRBV12-4
cdr3_aa: CASSLGGWRVGDEQYF

clone_size: -
d_call: TRBD1
j_call: TRBJ1-2
v_call: TRBV29-1
cdr3_aa: CSVDRGQGVLDYGYTF

clone_size: -
d_call: TRBD2
j_call: TRBJ2-1
v_call: TRBV9
cdr3_aa: CASSVRTSGRARYNEQFF

clone_size: -
d_call: TRBD1
j_call: TRBJ1-5
v_call: TRBV6-2/TRBV6-3
cdr3_aa: CASRTGGWSNQPQHF

clone_size: few
d_call: -
j_call: TRBJ2-7
v_call: TRBV5-6
cdr3_aa: CASSFATGEQYF

clone_size: -
d_call: -
j_call: TRBJ2-5
v_call: TRBV18
cdr3_aa: CASSSAGETQYF

clone_size: -
d_call: -
j_call: TRBJ2-4
v_call: TRBV2
cdr3_aa: CASSEAKNIQYF

clone_size: few
d_call: -
j_call: TRBJ1-1
v_call: TRBV4-2
cdr3_aa: CASSQDPGGQGGTEAFF

clone_size: few
d_call: -
j_call: TRBJ1-1
v_call: TRBV28
cdr3_aa: CASSLSQGITEAFF

clone_size: few
d_call: -
j_call: TRBJ2-3
v_call: TRBV5-1
cdr3_aa: CASSLFQGSATDTQYF

clone_size: -
d_call: -
j_call: TRBJ1-6
v_call: TRBV4-1
cdr3_aa: CASSQVVGDTRSPLHF

clone_size: -
d_call: TRBD1
j_call: TRBJ2-7
v_call: TRBV29-1
cdr3_aa: CSVGPGQFYEQYF

clone_size: -
d_call: TRBD2
j_call: TRBJ2-3
v_call: TRBV6-5
cdr3_aa: CASRSGTSPARTDTQYF

clone_size: few
d_call: -
j_call: TRBJ1-4
v_call: TRBV7-2
cdr3_aa: CASSLIIAGDATNEKLFF

clone_size: few
d_call: -
j_call: TRBJ1-5
v_call: TRBV12-3/TRBV12-4
cdr3_aa: CASSQQDSREQPQHF

clone_size: few
d_call: -
j_call: TRBJ2-3
v_call: TRBV2
cdr3_aa: CASRRRSTDTQYF

clone_size: few
d_call: -
j_call: TRBJ2-1
v_call: TRBV20-1
cdr3_aa: CSAPVGSATYNEQFF

clone_size: -
d_call: -
j_call: TRBJ2-2
v_call: TRBV5-1
cdr3_aa: CASSSFGSNTGELFF

clone_size: few
d_call: TRBD1
j_call: TRBJ2-3
v_call: TRBV9
cdr3_aa: CASSAGTAQGTQYF

clone_size: -
d_call: -
j_call: TRBJ1-5
v_call: TRBV6-1
cdr3_aa: CASRAGARTHLF

clone_size: few
d_call: -
j_call: TRBJ2-7
v_call: TRBV5-1
cdr3_aa: CASSGLTDGPGEQYF

clone_size: -
d_call: -
j_call: TRBJ2-7
v_call: TRBV28
cdr3_aa: CASSIGPNQNYEQYF

clone_size: few
d_call: -
j_call: TRBJ2-3
v_call: TRBV11-2
cdr3_aa: CASSLGSWQSITDTQYF

clone_size: -
d_call: -
j_call: TRBJ2-5
v_call: TRBV4-2
cdr3_aa: CASSPTSNSRETQYF

clone_size: -
d_call: -
j_call: TRBJ2-2
v_call: TRBV24-1
cdr3_aa: CATSDRTNQALTGELFF

clone_size: few
d_call: -
j_call: TRBJ2-7
v_call: TRBV12-3/TRBV12-4
cdr3_aa: CASSLFSGRYYEQYF

clone_size: few
d_call: -
j_call: TRBJ2-3
v_call: TRBV24-1
cdr3_aa: CATSQGARGDTQYF

clone_size: few
d_call: TRBD2
j_call: TRBJ2-3
v_call: TRBV2
cdr3_aa: CASEWRGGTDTQYF

clone_size: many
d_call: -
j_call: TRBJ1-1
v_call: TRBV7-8
cdr3_aa: CASSPPTGWNTEAFF

clone_size: -
d_call: -
j_call: TRBJ2-1
v_call: TRBV4-2
cdr3_aa: CASSQDIGVRRETEQFF

clone_size: few
d_call: -
j_call: TRBJ2-1
v_call: TRBV6-2/TRBV6-3
cdr3_aa: CASTRDPVYNEQFF

clone_size: -
d_call: -
j_call: TRBJ1-3
v_call: TRBV19
cdr3_aa: CASRNDRTSGNTIYF

clone_size: few
d_call: TRBD1
j_call: TRBJ1-4
v_call: TRBV7-8
cdr3_aa: CASSGRTGANEKLFF

clone_size: few
d_call: -
j_call: TRBJ1-1
v_call: TRBV4-3
cdr3_aa: CASSQDWKGAMTLNTEAFF

clone_size: few
d_call: -
j_call: TRBJ2-5
v_call: TRBV24-1
cdr3_aa: CATSDAGGVGETQYF

clone_size: -
d_call: TRBD1
j_call: TRBJ2-5
v_call: TRBV18
cdr3_aa: CASQGQVKETQYF

clone_size: -
d_call: -
j_call: TRBJ2-7
v_call: TRBV5-1
cdr3_aa: CASSFNVNYEQYF

clone_size: few
d_call: TRBD2
j_call: TRBJ2-7
v_call: TRBV6-2/TRBV6-3
cdr3_aa: CASSYTLGLAGSHEQYF

clone_size: -
d_call: TRBD1
j_call: TRBJ1-4
v_call: TRBV12-3/TRBV12-4
cdr3_aa: CASRSNRGQGFRKLFF

clone_size: -
d_call: -
j_call: TRBJ2-7
v_call: TRBV30
cdr3_aa: CAWSVWQDYEQYF

clone_size: few
d_call: -
j_call: TRBJ1-5
v_call: TRBV20-1
cdr3_aa: CSASKGVYSNQPQHF

clone_size: few
d_call: TRBD1
j_call: TRBJ1-5
v_call: TRBV7-8
cdr3_aa: CASGLRDRGFGSNQPQHF

clone_size: few
d_call: TRBD2
j_call: TRBJ2-3
v_call: TRBV12-3/TRBV12-4
cdr3_aa: CASSFREGLVGYDTQYF

clone_size: -
d_call: TRBD2
j_call: TRBJ2-1
v_call: TRBV30
cdr3_aa: CAWSVPNPGLAGGPHEQFF

clone_size: -
d_call: -
j_call: TRBJ1-1
v_call: TRBV11-2
cdr3_aa: CASSLFAVNTEAFF

clone_size: few
d_call: -
j_call: TRBJ2-3
v_call: TRBV7-2
cdr3_aa: CASSPDDRTQYF